What follows describes a single T cell receptor (beta chain). Per the study methods: Amplification from reference gene primers served as the basis for estimated nucleated cell counts. This table comes from immunoSEQ multiplex PCR, and its TCRdb copy is limited to in-frame clones, with some not included. The V and J calls and clone size are taken from that table; D and trimming were inferred from the DNA. Of over 150,000 clones listed, around four fifths are singletons. These data are taken from a study of blood T cell repertoires in COVID-19. Study-wide context: PBMCs, B-cell-depleted T cells, or T cells were the source of the cDNA or gDNA that made up the material.

Looked up from germline, CDR1 is KGHDR and CDR2 is SFDVKD. This CDR3 has 13 amino acids. V lost 7 bases to trimming and J lost 0 bases, with 8 bases between them. The V call is TRBV24-1, the J call TRBJ1-1; D is unresolved. The sample consisted of peripheral blood. This clonotype was sampled from a human donor with acute or convalescent COVID-19. The donor label of this sample is uncertain. CDR3 nucleotide sequence: TGTGCCACCAGGAACAGCATGAACACTGAAGCTTTCTTT. Its protein product is CATRNSMNTEAFF.